What follows are 3 T cell receptor beta chains derived from one specimen sequenced in a study of cytomegalovirus exposure and HLA in healthy donors. Sequencing used immunoSEQ multiplex PCR; TCRdb keeps in-frame clones, though not all of them. This sample has about 50,000 clones; approximately 90% occur once, and the top ten carry roughly 1.4%. Sequencing was carried out using PBMCs. Receptors originate from a man in his late teens or twenties in good health and CMV-seronegative.

The V call is TRBV27, the J call TRBJ2-1, with TRBD2 matching over 11 bases. The V and J ends lost 5 bases and 4 bases, in that order; junction bases with no gene match: 4. The CDR3 extends over 15 amino acids. CDR1 is MNHEY, CDR2 SMNVEV, per germline (reference sequence). The CDR3 nucleotides read TGTGCCAGCAGTACCGCTAGCGGGGGGTACAATGAGCAGTTCTTC. It encodes CASSTASGGYNEQFF.

The V gene is TRBV7-9, the J gene TRBJ2-3; 8 bases line up with TRBD1. CDR3 length: 15 amino acids. The germline V gene has CDR1 SEHNR and CDR2 FQNEAQ (reference sequence). Trimming cost V 5 bases and J 1 base; bases outside gene matches: 5. The CDR3 reads CASSEPGQGTDTQYF. The CDR3 nucleotides are TGTGCCAGCAGCGAACCGGGACAGGGCACAGATACGCAGTATTTT.

V is TRBV2 and J is TRBJ2-1; 8 positions match TRBD2. Germline V lookup: CDR1 SNHLY, CDR2 FYNNEI. The CDR3 loop spans 12 amino acids. V shed 9 bases, J shed 8 bases, and the junction held 6 bases outside the gene matches. For the CDR3, the DNA is TGTGCCAGTTCGAGCGGGAGCTATGAGCAGTTCTTC. This translates into CASSSGSYEQFF.